These 3 T cell receptor beta chains originate from one sample sequenced in a study of TIL therapy for anti-PD-1-resistant metastatic lung cancer. The libraries were made with immunoSEQ v3. Assay: immunoSEQ multiplex PCR; the TCRdb copy retains only in-frame clones and omits some. The sample includes 50,000 to 65,000 clones, about two thirds of them seen just once. The time point: pre-treatment sample, taken before nivolumab and TIL therapy. The sample consisted of blood, taken at baseline. Source of these receptors: a person aged 25 to 79 with non-small cell lung cancer.

With regard to this clone: Its ends do not fully match the called genes, so a read error is possible. This rearrangement joins TRBV7-7 to TRBJ2-5, with 13 bases that match TRBD2. The germline V gene has CDR1 SSHAT and CDR2 FNYEAQ (reference sequence). The CDR3 sequence is 16 residues long. CDR3 sequence (DNA): TGTGCTAGCAGCCAAGGACTAGCGGGGGCGGGAGAGACCCAGTACTTC. This codes for CASSQGLAGAGETQYF.

In its sample, this clone was seen once. At one boundary the junction diverges from the germline segment, which might be a read error. The rearrangement links TRBV6-6 to TRBJ1-1, with a tentative D call TRBD1 (5 bases). Germline V gene sequence: CDR1 MNHNY, CDR2 SVGAGI (reference sequence). The CDR3 length is 14 residues. The chain's CDR3 is CAGREGPTQTEAFF. DNA for the CDR3: TGTGCCGGCAGGGAGGGACCGACGCAAACTGAAGCTTTCTTT.

V usage is TRBV5-1 and J usage is TRBJ1-2; 7 bases are a match to TRBD1. The ends lost 3 bases at V and 8 bases at J; junction bases unmatched: 13. The CDR3 sequence is 15 residues long. The germline CDR1 and CDR2 sequences are SGHRS and YFSETQ. CDR3 in amino acids: CASSSGSGTEGGYTF. CDR3 in DNA: TGCGCCAGCAGCTCCGGCTCCGGGACAGAGGGCGGCTACACCTTC.